The T cell receptor beta chain under discussion was sequenced for a study of shared clonotypes between healthy human individuals. Whole-study findings and limits: Clonotypes shared by all four donors outscored non-shared clonotypes in generation probability. Rarefaction indicated that sorted-subset sequencing remained incomplete although depth was large.

Genomic DNA of each subset was evenly split across several immunoSEQ plates. Clones were read by immunoSEQ multiplex PCR, and TCRdb kept only the in-frame ones, dropping some. The sample includes 950,000 to 1,300,000 clones, 65% to 80% of them seen just once. About this clone itself: As yet, its antigen is unknown.

Memory CD4+ cells were the fraction left after CD45RA+ naive selection. The CDR3 is 15 residues long. Trimming pared 6 bases from V and 4 bases from J, leaving 18 bases between. Germline V CDR1 and CDR2: MNHEY, SMNVEV (reference sequence). The source material was memory CD4+ T cells sorted from blood. Regarding subset: CD45RA-negative fraction. The clonotype was recovered from a young man in good health. V is TRBV27 and J is TRBJ1-1; D uncertain. CDR3 coding DNA: TGTGCCAGCAGCCCAGGCATAGGGTGGAGCACTGAAGCTTTCTTT. Encoded protein: CASSPGIGWSTEAFF.